The 3 T cell receptor beta chains reported below all come from one sample, sequenced in a study of control samples from healthy donors and cancer patients. Clones were read by immunoSEQ multiplex PCR, and TCRdb kept only the in-frame ones, dropping some. Seen here are 100,000 to 150,000 clones, 80% to 95% observed once, and the top ten hold 2% to 3%. The specimen sequenced was blood. The receptors shown here come from a man in his forties in good health.

The rearrangement uses TRBV28 and TRBJ2-7, with 7 positions matching TRBD2. With V trimmed by 7 bases and J by 1 base, 10 bases remained unmatched. The CDR3 totals 15 residues. Per germline, CDR1 MDHEN and CDR2 SYDVKM. This chain's CDR3 is CASTKSGVRSYEQYF. In nucleotides, the CDR3 is TGTGCCAGCACAAAAAGCGGGGTTCGGTCCTACGAGCAGTACTTC. Based on the CDR3 plus reference TRBV28 and TRBJ2-7, the full variable domain is DVKVTQSSRYLVKRTGEKVFLECVQDMDHENMFWYRQDPGLGLRLIYFSYDVKMKEKGDIPEGYSVSREKKERFSLILESASTNQTSMYLCASTKSGVRSYEQYFGPGTRLTVT.

In its sample, this clone was seen once. The rearrangement uses TRBV7-8 and TRBJ2-1; 7 bases fit TRBD2. The CDR3 length is 16 residues. V gave up 5 bases and J gave up 2 bases; unmatched junction bases: 9. From germline, CDR1 is SGHVS and CDR2 FQNEAQ. The CDR3 sequence: CASSPRLGGAYNEQFF. The CDR3 bases are TGTGCCAGCAGCCCCCGACTTGGGGGGGCCTACAATGAGCAGTTCTTC.

This clone was seen once. This chain joins TRBV15 and TRBJ2-1; D unclear. This CDR3 is built from 15 residues. V was pared by 1 base and J by 2 bases, with 9 bases between. Per germline, CDR1 LNHNV and CDR2 YYDKDF (reference sequence). The DNA of the CDR3 is TGTGCCACCAGCAGAGCGGGTAGTCCCTACAATGAGCAGTTCTTC. This translates into CATSRAGSPYNEQFF.